Presented here are 5 T cell receptor beta chains from one specimen sequenced in a study of OX40 agonist ivuxolimab in advanced cancers. Here immunoSEQ multiplex PCR was the method, and the copy in TCRdb shows in-frame clones only, minus some. The table includes over 70,000 clones, 70% to 90% detected once. The sequences come from CD4+ or CD8+ T cells sorted from blood, collected in a trial of the OX40 agonist ivuxolimab. The receptors here all came from an adult with an advanced solid tumor such as melanoma, head and neck, liver or kidney cancer.

The chain employs TRBV2 and TRBJ2-5, with 7 bases identical to TRBD2. From germline, CDR1 is SNHLY and CDR2 FYNNEI. The CDR3 is 14 residues long. With V trimmed by 0 bases and J by 5 bases, 3 bases remained unmatched. CDR3 coding DNA: TGTGCCAGCAGTGAAGCTCTCGGGGGGGAGACCCAGTACTTC. It translates to CASSEALGGETQYF. Based on the CDR3 plus reference TRBV2 and TRBJ2-5, the full variable domain is EPEVTQTPSHQVTQMGQEVILRCVPISNHLYFYWYRQILGQKVEFLVSFYNNEISEKSEIFDDQFSVERPDGSNFTLKIRSTKLEDSAMYFCASSEALGGETQYFGPGTRLLVL.

This sequence joins TRBV27 and TRBJ2-1, with 10 bases fitting TRBD2. The V and J ends lost 8 bases and 4 bases, in that order; junction bases with no gene match: 8. CDR1 and CDR2 (germline): MNHEY, SMNVEV (reference sequence). The CDR3 is 15 residues long. The CDR3 coding sequence is TGTGCCAGCCGAGGACTAGCGGATTTTTACAATGAGCAGTTCTTC. Amino acids: CASRGLADFYNEQFF.

This chain connects TRBV18 to TRBJ2-2; TRBD1 agrees at 12 bases. The ends lost 8 bases at V and 7 bases at J; junction bases unmatched: 8. CDR1 and CDR2 from the germline V gene are KGHSH and LQKENI. This CDR3 contains 15 residues. This CDR3 is CASVRDRGRNGELFF. The CDR3 nucleotides are TGTGCCAGCGTCCGGGACAGGGGGCGTAACGGGGAGCTGTTTTTT. Using reference TRBV18 and TRBJ2-2 for the parts outside the CDR3, the full variable domain is NAGVMQNPRHLVRRRGQEARLRCSPMKGHSHVYWYRQLPEEGLKFMVYLQKENIIDESGMPKERFSAEFPKEGPSILRIQQVVRGDSAAYFCASVRDRGRNGELFFGEGSRLTVL.

This clone was observed once. CDR3 sequence (DNA): TGTGCCAGCAGCTTGTTCCAGCTTAATCAGCCCCAGCATTTT. Translated, it gives CASSLFQLNQPQHF. The rearrangement links TRBV5-6 to TRBJ1-5; D gene unclear. V was cut by 1 base and J by 4 bases, with 9 bases left in between. Germline V gene sequence: CDR1 SGHDT, CDR2 YYEEEE. The CDR3 is 14 amino acids.

The DNA of the CDR3 is TGTGCCAGTAGAAGGGTAAACTATGGCTACACCTTC. It yields the protein CASRRVNYGYTF. The chain couples TRBV19 to TRBJ1-2, with D unresolved. V lost 6 bases and J 2 bases, leaving 7 bases between the germline ends. This CDR3 is 12 amino acids long. Germline CDR1 and CDR2: LNHDA and SQIVND (reference sequence).